Each of the 25 T cell receptor beta chains below was sequenced from the same sample in a study of cytomegalovirus exposure and HLA in healthy donors (TCRdb year 2017). The method behind the library was the immunoSEQ multiplex PCR assay. For the multiplex PCR, a mixture combining 60 forward primers for TCR Vbeta segments and 13 reverse primers for TCR Jbeta segments was used. Entries here come from immuneACCESS through TCRdb and include only in-frame sequences with V and J called. Some clones fail to appear in such tables; in the studies checked, an unresolved V gene covers under half of the shortfall, and the cause of the remainder is unknown. The table for this sample lists under 150,000 clones; around 80% of them were counted only once. The ten largest clonotypes hold around 3% of the sample. Sample: PBMCs. These receptors were obtained from a boy between 2 and 10 years old in good health and CMV-seronegative.

V and J are TRBV12-5 and TRBJ2-2; D is perhaps TRBD1 (5 bases). V lost 1 base and J lost 5, with 5 bases in between. Germline CDR1 LGHNT, CDR2 FRNRAP. The CDR3 sequence is 13 residues long. The CDR3 DNA reads as TGTGCTAGTGGTTTGGGGACAACCGGGGAGCTGTTTTTT. Amino acids: CASGLGTTGELFF.

Comment on this clone: One end of the junction does not line up with germline, which may come from a read error. This chain joins TRBV7-9 and TRBJ1-6; unclear D gene. The CDR3 sequence is 16 residues long. CDR1 is SEHNR, CDR2 FQNEAQ, per germline (reference sequence). In DNA form, the CDR3 reads TGTTCCAGCAGCTCATTAATCTCACCGCGGGATTCACCCCTCCACTTT. Amino acid sequence: CSSSSLISPRDSPLHF.

The chain recombines TRBV18 with TRBJ1-5; TRBD1 might be the D (6 bases). Germline CDR1 KGHSH, CDR2 LQKENI. CDR3 length equals 16 residues. The V and J ends lost 6 bases and 5 bases respectively, with 20 bases between them. The CDR3 nucleotides are TGTGCCAGCTCCCCCCAACAGGGATCGCCGTATCAGCCCCAGCATTTT. Its protein is CASSPQQGSPYQPQHF.

The chain joins TRBV19 to TRBJ2-4; no clear D. The length of the CDR3 is 10 residues. V was cut by 7 bases and J by 15 bases, with 13 bases left in between. Germline values: CDR1 LNHDA, CDR2 SQIVND (reference sequence). CDR3: CASTRGNWYF. CDR3 bases: TGTGCCAGTACGAGAGGTAATTGGTACTTC.

This CDR3 reads CAWSVPTGRFTEAFF. The CDR3 coding sequence is TGTGCCTGGAGTGTACCGACAGGGAGGTTCACTGAAGCTTTCTTT. The chain carries TRBV30 and TRBJ1-1; 7 positions agree with TRBD1. The V gene's germline CDR1 is GTSNPN and CDR2 SVGIG (reference sequence). J was trimmed by 4 bases and V by 0 bases; bases with no gene match: 8. The CDR3 has 15 residues.

In its sample, this clone was seen a few times. The chain has TRBV9 and TRBJ1-1; the D is unclear. Trimming cost V 3 bases and J 5 bases, with 8 bases left between them. The V gene's germline CDR1 is SGDLS and CDR2 YYNGEE. This CDR3 is built from 12 residues. This CDR3 reads CASSAAGTEAFF. The CDR3, as DNA: TGTGCCAGCAGCGCGGCCGGGACTGAAGCTTTCTTT.

The chain joins TRBV6-5 to TRBJ2-2, with a possible D match to TRBD1 (5 bases). The CDR3 is 12 residues long. The germline CDR1 and CDR2 sequences are MNHEY and SVGAGI. V lost 7 bases and J lost 3, with 6 bases in between. CDR3 sequence (DNA): TGTGCCAGCACAGGGTACACCGGGGAGCTGTTTTTT. Translated, it gives CASTGYTGELFF.

This clone was seen only once. The gene calls are TRBV11-2 and TRBJ1-2, with unresolved D. Germline-derived CDR1 and CDR2 are SGHAT and FQNNGV. This CDR3 comprises 14 residues. The V and J ends lost 3 bases and 4 bases respectively, with 12 bases between them. CDR3 loop: CASSFASGSYGYTF. CDR3 DNA sequence: TGTGCCAGCAGCTTCGCGTCGGGGTCCTATGGCTACACCTTC.

About this clone itself: A junction end diverges from the germline sequence, so it may reflect a read error. The V gene is TRBV11-2, the J gene TRBJ2-5; perhaps TRBD1 as D (6 bases). Per the germline V gene, CDR1 is SGHAT and CDR2 is FQNNGV. The CDR3 runs to 10 residues. CDR3 amino acids: CASSPAGVDF. CDR3 DNA: TGTGCCAGCAGCCCCGCAGGGGTGGACTTC. Combining the CDR3 with reference TRBV11-2 and TRBJ2-5 gives the whole variable domain EAGVAQSPRYKIIEKRQSVAFWCNPISGHATLYWYQQILGQGPKLLIQFQNNGVVDDSQLPKDRFSAERLKGVDSTLKIQPAKLEDSAVYLCASSPAGVDFGPGTRLLVL.

The gene calls are TRBV6-5 and TRBJ1-1; no reliable D call. Per germline, CDR1 MNHEY and CDR2 SVGAGI. The CDR3 length is 15 residues. Between the trimmed V and J ends, which lost 0 bases and 4 bases, there was a span of 12 bases. CDR3 in DNA: TGTGCCAGCAGTTACTCCGAGGGTTGGGCCACTGAAGCTTTCTTT. Protein: CASSYSEGWATEAFF.

The gene calls are TRBV29-1 and TRBJ2-1; D is unclear. Trimming removed 4 bases from V and 0 bases from J, with 4 bases in between. This CDR3 comprises 12 residues. Germline V gene data show CDR1 as SQVTM and CDR2 as ANQGSEA. This CDR3 reads CSVGSSYNEQFF. The CDR3 nucleotides are TGCAGCGTTGGGAGCTCCTACAATGAGCAGTTCTTC.

This chain connects TRBV13 to TRBJ1-1; no clear D gene. The germline V gene encodes CDR1 PRHDT and CDR2 FYEKMQ (reference sequence). Trimming removed 2 bases from V and 7 bases from J, with 14 bases in between. The length of the CDR3 is 14 residues. CDR3 nucleotide sequence: TGTGCCAGCAGCTTAAGCGGCGGGAAAAATGAAGCTTTCTTT. As protein: CASSLSGGKNEAFF.

This clone was recorded once. This chain joins TRBV6-5 and TRBJ2-7; 8 nucleotides line up with TRBD1. This CDR3 comprises 13 residues. J lost 2 bases, V lost 8 bases, and 5 bases had no gene match. Per germline, CDR1 MNHEY and CDR2 SVGAGI. The CDR3 DNA follows: TGTGCCAGCGGGAGGACAGGGACCTACGAGCAGTACTTC. Amino acids: CASGRTGTYEQYF.

The chain has TRBV5-1 and TRBJ2-5; 9 bases line up with TRBD1. This CDR3 is built from 15 residues. CDR1 is SGHRS and CDR2 is YFSETQ in the germline V gene. The junction had 8 bases not matched to a gene; V was cut back by 4 bases and J by 4 bases. The CDR3 DNA sequence: TGCGCCAGCAGCGCCAGTACAGGGGGCAGAGAGACCCAGTACTTC. It codes for CASSASTGGRETQYF. Complete variable domain (other parts from reference TRBV5-1 and TRBJ2-5): KAGVTQTPRYLIKTRGQQVTLSCSPISGHRSVSWYQQTPGQGLQFLFEYFSETQRNKGNFPGRFSGRQFSNSRSEMNVSTLELGDSALYLCASSASTGGRETQYFGPGTRLLVL.

This chain uses TRBV6-5 with TRBJ2-1, with D tentatively TRBD1 (5 bases). The CDR3 runs to 13 residues. The germline CDR1 and CDR2 sequences are MNHEY and SVGAGI. V was cut by 5 bases and J by 10 bases, with 15 bases left in between. The CDR3 loop reads CASSDREAGEQFF. The DNA of the CDR3 is TGTGCCAGCAGTGACAGAGAAGCCGGGGAGCAGTTCTTC.

V gene TRBV5-4 combines with J gene TRBJ2-3, with TRBD2 matching over 13 bases. Looked up from germline, CDR1 is SGHNT and CDR2 is YYREEE (reference sequence). The junction had 10 bases not matched to a gene; V was cut back by 3 bases and J by 3 bases. The CDR3 contains 18 residues. CDR3 in amino acids: CASSSGLAGTVRTDTQYF. The CDR3 nucleotides read TGTGCCAGCAGCTCGGGACTAGCGGGAACGGTTCGGACAGATACGCAGTATTTT.

V usage is TRBV29-1 and J usage is TRBJ2-1; 14 bases agree with TRBD2. The germline CDR1 and CDR2 sequences are SQVTM and ANQGSEA. CDR3 length equals 16 residues. J gave up 10 bases and V 1 base, and 9 bases lay outside the gene matches. The CDR3, as DNA: TGCAGCGTTGAAGTGGGGGGACTAGCGGGAGTCGTCGAGCAGTTCTTC. Amino acids: CSVEVGGLAGVVEQFF.

The chain recombines TRBV19 with TRBJ1-3; D possibly corresponds to TRBD1 (5 bases). Germline V gene sequence: CDR1 LNHDA, CDR2 SQIVND (reference sequence). Between the trimmed V and J ends, which lost 5 bases and 0 bases, there was a span of 11 bases. This CDR3 comprises 15 residues. In nucleotides, the CDR3 is TGTGCCAGTAGTCCCGACAGACCCTCTGGAAACACCATATATTTT. As protein: CASSPDRPSGNTIYF.

This chain joins TRBV6-1 and TRBJ1-5, with 7 bases identical to TRBD1. Germline CDR1 reads MNHNS; CDR2 reads SASEGT. V gave up 8 bases and J gave up 5 bases; unmatched junction bases: 9. The CDR3 contains 14 residues. The CDR3 sequence is CASRWTGGDQPQHF. The CDR3 DNA reads TGTGCCAGCCGTTGGACAGGCGGCGATCAGCCCCAGCATTTT.

The chain carries TRBV5-4 and TRBJ2-3; 7 bases are shared with TRBD2. The germline CDR1 and CDR2 sequences are SGHNT and YYREEE (reference sequence). This CDR3 has 15 amino acids. V lost 0 bases, J lost 4 bases, and 5 bases stayed unmatched. DNA of the CDR3: TGTGCCAGCAGCTTGGGGCGCGGGAGACCAGATACGCAGTATTTT. Protein sequence: CASSLGRGRPDTQYF.

The chain joins TRBV28 to TRBJ1-2, with a weak D call TRBD1 (5 bases). V was clipped by 6 bases and J by 7 bases, with 12 bases between them. This CDR3 is built from 12 residues. Germline lookup yields CDR1 MDHEN and CDR2 SYDVKM. CDR3 DNA: TGTGCCAGCAGGCCAGGGATTCGTGGCTACACCTTC. It specifies CASRPGIRGYTF.

The chain joins TRBV7-2 to TRBJ1-1, with D possibly TRBD1 on 5 matching bases. Germline V gene sequence: CDR1 SGHTA, CDR2 FQGNSA. CDR3 length equals 14 residues. Trimming cost V 1 base and J 8 bases, with 14 bases left between them. DNA for the CDR3: TGTGCCAGCAGCTTAGGATGGGGCAGACAAGAAGCTTTCTTT. Translating gives CASSLGWGRQEAFF.

CDR3 residues: CASSFTTSGRLFSYNEQFF. The DNA of the CDR3 is TGTGCCAGCAGTTTTACAACTAGCGGGAGACTGTTCTCCTACAATGAGCAGTTCTTC. The rearrangement joins TRBV27 to TRBJ2-1; 11 positions agree with TRBD2. Looked up from germline, CDR1 is MNHEY and CDR2 is SMNVEV (reference sequence). CDR3 size: 19 residues. V lost 3 bases, J lost 0 bases, and 10 bases stayed unmatched.

V is TRBV4-3 and J is TRBJ2-4, with a tentative D call TRBD1 (6 bases). V was shortened by 2 bases and J by 0 bases, with 8 bases between the two germline ends. Germline assignment: CDR1 LGHNA and CDR2 YSLEER. The CDR3 contains 15 residues. CDR3 residues: CASSQRDTAKNIQYF. The CDR3 DNA sequence: TGCGCCAGCAGCCAAAGGGACACAGCCAAAAACATTCAGTACTTC.

This clone came up once. The junction departs from germline at one end; a sequencing error may be responsible. This CDR3 is CSSSPEATEAFF. The CDR3 nucleotides read TGTTCCAGCAGCCCGGAGGCCACTGAAGCTTTCTTT. The chain couples TRBV7-9 to TRBJ1-1; D gene uncertain. Germline CDR1 reads SEHNR; CDR2 reads FQNEAQ (reference sequence). This CDR3 region has 12 residues.